This TCR beta chain was captured in a study of cytomegalovirus exposure and HLA in healthy donors. The CDR3 runs 13 residues. CDR1 MNHEY and CDR2 SVGAGI come from the germline V gene. Trimming stripped 2 bases from V and 4 bases from J, with 5 bases between. The PCR had 60 Vbeta and 13 Jbeta primers. Method: immunoSEQ multiplex PCR; TCRdb's copy keeps in-frame clones and lacks some. Across about 110,000 clones, the top ten clones capture roughly 4% of the sample. The sequenced sample was PBMCs. J is TRBJ1-4 and V is TRBV6-5; the D is unclear. The TCR was taken from a man between 18 and 35 years old in good health and CMV-seronegative. The CDR3 region is CASSYSINEKLFF. The CDR3 nucleotides are TGTGCCAGCAGTTACAGCATTAATGAAAAACTGTTTTTT.